This T cell receptor (beta chain) was captured by sequencing in a study of CD8 T cells in Susac syndrome. The CDR3 has 15 residues. Trimming at V came to 4 bases and at J to 3 bases, leaving 3 bases not matched to a gene. RNA amounts of roughly 0.5 to 1 ug underwent reverse transcription with random hexamers. One entry per CDR3 protein results from TCRdb running MiXCR on the immunoSEQ multiplex PCR reads. The data hold about 130,000 distinct CDR3 sequences, with around 94% observed a single time. V is TRBV12-3 or TRBV12-4 and J is TRBJ1-2; TRBD1 aligns across 12 bases. The receptor was derived from a human donor with Susac syndrome. Sequencing used CD8+ T cells from PBMCs. The CDR3 DNA reads TGTGCCAGCAGTTCCGGGACAGGGGGCCACTATGGCTACACCTTC. Translating it yields CASSSGTGGHYGYTF.